A selection of T cell receptor beta chains follows, all from one sample in a study of cytotoxic CD8 clonotypes in ibrutinib-treated CLL. TCRdb keeps only in-frame clones here, not all; method: immunoSEQ multiplex PCR. The repertoire holds 100,000 to 150,000 clones, 80% to 90% seen once, with over 2% in the top ten. The specimen was PBMCs, collected after 24 months of ibrutinib treatment. Receptors were obtained from a human donor with chronic lymphocytic leukemia. The CDR3 runs from the conserved cysteine through the conserved F or W. Fields, in order: clone size, D gene, J gene, V gene, CDR3 DNA, CDR3 protein. D genes are given only for firm matches. Some rows mark clone size as missing; the rest say once, few, many or name a class of expanded clone.

>-|TRBD1|TRBJ1-2|TRBV10-3
TGTGCCATCAGGCCCGCGGGACAGGCTAACTATGGCTACACCTTC
CAIRPAGQANYGYTF
>-|TRBD2|TRBJ2-7|TRBV4-3
TGCGCCAGCAGCCAAGCCTCGGGGGGATCCTACGAGCAGTACTTC
CASSQASGGSYEQYF
>-|-|TRBJ1-2|TRBV28
TGTGCCAGCAGTCCTAGTAGCACAGGGACCTATGGCTACACCTTC
CASSPSSTGTYGYTF
>-|-|TRBJ2-3|TRBV7-6
TGTGCCAGCAGCCAGGGCGGACGTGAGGATACGCAGTATTTT
CASSQGGREDTQYF
>-|-|TRBJ1-1|TRBV4-3
TGCGCCAGCAGCCAAGATCCCCAGGGCGGTTTGGTAGCTGAAGCTTTCTTT
CASSQDPQGGLVAEAFF
>-|-|TRBJ2-5|TRBV27
TGTGCCAGCAGTTTAGCGGGTGGACAAGAGACCCAGTACTTC
CASSLAGGQETQYF
>-|-|TRBJ1-2|TRBV11-2
TGTGCCAGCAGCTTAGTGGTTGGGACACATTATGGCTACACCTTC
CASSLVVGTHYGYTF
>-|TRBD1|TRBJ2-7|TRBV19
TGTGCCACTAAAGTCCGGGACAGCGACTCCTACGAGCAGTACTTC
CATKVRDSDSYEQYF
>few|-|TRBJ1-3|TRBV28
TGTGCCAGCAGAGAGGGCAGGCAACGAGGAAACACCATATATTTT
CASREGRQRGNTIYF
>-|-|TRBJ1-1|TRBV27
TGTGCCAGCAGCAGGGGGAACACTGAAGCTTTCTTT
CASSRGNTEAFF
>-|-|TRBJ1-5|TRBV19
TGTGCCAGTAGTCGATTATCGGGTAATCAGCCCCAGCATTTT
CASSRLSGNQPQHF
>few|-|TRBJ1-5|TRBV6-6
TGTGCCAGCAGTTACCGCCTTCAGCCCCAGCATTTT
CASSYRLQPQHF
>-|TRBD2|TRBJ2-7|TRBV18
TGTGCCAGCTCGACGGGGGGAGGACGTAGCGGGAGTCATGAGCAGTACTTC
CASSTGGGRSGSHEQYF
>once|-|TRBJ1-2|TRBV7-9
TGTGCCAGCAGCCCAAGAGCCGGGGGCTATGGCTACACCTTC
CASSPRAGGYGYTF
>once|-|TRBJ1-5|TRBV19
TGTGCCAGTAGTATGCAGTTTAGCAATCAGCCCCAGCATTTT
CASSMQFSNQPQHF
>-|-|TRBJ1-1|TRBV10-3
TGTGCCATCAGCAAGGGACAGAACACTGAAGCTTTCTTT
CAISKGQNTEAFF
>-|TRBD2|TRBJ2-7|TRBV6-1
TGTGCCAGCAGTCTTAGCGGGGGCCCTGCCTACGAGCAGTACTTC
CASSLSGGPAYEQYF
>-|-|TRBJ2-7|TRBV19
TGTGCCAGCCGCTACCGGCACGAGCAGTACTTC
CASRYRHEQYF
>-|-|TRBJ1-3|TRBV4-1
TGCGCCAGCAGCCAAGGCATCGGGAGCTCTGGAAACACCATATATTTT
CASSQGIGSSGNTIYF
>-|-|TRBJ2-7|TRBV4-1
TGCGCCAGCAGCCAAGCTTCCGGGACCTACGAGCAGTACTTC
CASSQASGTYEQYF
>-|TRBD2|TRBJ2-1|TRBV7-6
TGTGCCAGCAGCCCCTCGACTAGCGGGGGATACAATGAGCAGTTCTTC
CASSPSTSGGYNEQFF
>-|TRBD1|TRBJ1-3|TRBV27
TGTGCCAGCAGTCCCATGCAGGGGGCCACTGGAAACACCATATATTTT
CASSPMQGATGNTIYF
>once|TRBD2|TRBJ2-7|TRBV7-6
TGTGCCAGCAGCCTGGTCGGGGGGACTACCTACGAGCAGTACTTC
CASSLVGGTTYEQYF
>-|-|TRBJ2-1|TRBV18
TGTGCCAGCTCACCAGCCTGGCTCGCGGATGAGCAGTTCTTC
CASSPAWLADEQFF
>-|TRBD2|TRBJ2-7|TRBV5-1
TGCGCCAGCACCCCGGGTAGCGGGAGCTACGAGCAGTACTTC
CASTPGSGSYEQYF
>-|TRBD1|TRBJ2-7|TRBV5-5
TGTGCCAGCAGCCCCGGGACAGGGATGTACGAGCAGTACTTC
CASSPGTGMYEQYF
>-|-|TRBJ2-1|TRBV9
TGTGCCGTATCCCTGGCGGGGTCTTCCAATGAGCAGTTCTTC
CAVSLAGSSNEQFF
>-|-|TRBJ1-5|TRBV28
TGTGCCAGCAGCGGGGGAGGGTCAAATCAGCCCCAGCATTTT
CASSGGGSNQPQHF
>-|TRBD1|TRBJ1-4|TRBV4-2
TGTGCCAGCAGCCGAGCCGATGCAGGGGGCCCAGGTGAAAAACTGTTTTTT
CASSRADAGGPGEKLFF
>-|-|TRBJ2-2|TRBV7-3
TGTGCCAGCAGCAGGGGGTCCGGGGAGCTGTTTTTT
CASSRGSGELFF